This T cell receptor beta chain was retrieved from a study of T cell repertoires in cytomegalovirus infection. This clonotype showed up many times. Its cognate antigen is unknown. Trimming shortened V by 2 bases and J by 2 bases, and 15 bases separated the two germline ends. CDR1 SGHVS and CDR2 FQNEAQ come from the germline V gene. The CDR3 is made up of 16 amino acids. TCRdb processed the reads anew with MiXCR; each CDR3 protein has one entry. The data hold hundreds of thousands of distinct CDR3 sequences, with around a third observed a single time. The starting material was cultured CD8+ T cells from PBMCs, obtained from culture after CMV antigen stimulation. The sequence came from a human donor in good health (CMV status not recorded). Some clones in this sample may be carry-over from other donors' samples. The rearrangement joins TRBV7-8 to TRBJ1-1, with D perhaps TRBD1 (6 bases). The CDR3 DNA reads TGTGCCAGCAGCTTATCACAGGGTTATTATAACACTGAAGCTTTCTTT. Encoded protein: CASSLSQGYYNTEAFF.